A single sample is the source of the 9 T cell receptor beta chains below, sequenced in a study of siplizumab effects on memory and regulatory T cells (dated by TCRdb to about 2019). Library method: the immunoSEQ multiplex PCR assay. Here the immuneACCESS table is served through TCRdb, limited to in-frame sequences with V and J called. Missing clones are a known gap in these copies; in checked studies unresolved V genes cover under half, and the rest lacks a known reason. The sample table records over 45,000 clones; about 98% of these occur just once. The ten largest clones take up about 1.1% of the sample. Material for sequencing was naive CD8+ T cells sorted from blood. In light of the paper, this sample's cell subset or site label describes: unstimulated naive T cells. The receptors come from a human donor in good health.

The chain links TRBV28 to TRBJ2-1; the D is unclear. The V end lost 8 bases, the J end lost 9 bases, and 11 bases lay between the germline ends. Germline loops: CDR1 MDHEN, CDR2 SYDVKM. This CDR3 region has 11 residues. The CDR3 nucleotides are TGTGCCAGCTCGCCTTTTGGTGAGCAGTTCTTC. As protein: CASSPFGEQFF.

The rearrangement joins TRBV4-3 to TRBJ2-7; 7 positions match TRBD1. CDR1 and CDR2 (germline): LGHNA, YSLEER. The ends lost 0 bases at V and 2 bases at J; junction bases unmatched: 4. The CDR3 is 15 amino acids. The CDR3 DNA reads as TGCGCCAGCAGCCAAGATTATCAGGGGGCCTACGAGCAGTACTTC. Its protein is CASSQDYQGAYEQYF.

The chain couples TRBV7-8 to TRBJ2-1; 10 bases are shared with TRBD1. The CDR3 is 17 residues long. J lost 15 bases, V lost 4 bases, and 21 bases had no gene match. The germline V gene encodes CDR1 SGHVS and CDR2 FQNEAQ. The CDR3 here is CASSSKPGQGRLAGLFF. The CDR3 region has the DNA TGTGCCAGCAGCTCCAAACCGGGACAGGGGCGGCTAGCCGGCTTGTTCTTC.

This sequence joins TRBV10-3 and TRBJ2-1; D is perhaps TRBD1 (5 bases). Trimming removed 0 bases at V and 8 bases at J, with 11 bases between. This CDR3 region has 14 residues. The germline CDR1 and CDR2 sequences are ENHRY and SYGVKD. Written as DNA, the CDR3 is TGTGCCATCAGTGAGTCTGCAGGGCCCGATGAGCAGTTCTTC. Its protein is CAISESAGPDEQFF.

This clone was seen only once. This chain joins TRBV27 and TRBJ2-2; no reliable D call. V was shortened by 3 bases and J by 1 base, with 3 bases between the two germline ends. In germline, CDR1 is MNHEY, CDR2 SMNVEV (reference sequence). This CDR3 has 13 amino acids. The DNA of the CDR3 is TGTGCCAGCAGTTTCGAGAACACCGGGGAGCTGTTTTTT. It encodes CASSFENTGELFF.

The DNA of the CDR3 is TGCGCCAGCAGTGAGTGGCCTAGCGGGAGAGAGGAGACCCAGTACTTC. This codes for CASSEWPSGREETQYF. The V call is TRBV10-2, the J call TRBJ2-5, with 10 bases that match TRBD2. The germline CDR1 and CDR2 sequences are WSHSY and SAAADI. V lost 1 base and J lost 5; bases outside the gene matches: 7. The CDR3 runs to 16 residues.

The chain uses TRBV19 and TRBJ2-1, with D hard to call. The CDR3 sequence is 14 residues long. Germline assignment: CDR1 LNHDA and CDR2 SQIVND (reference sequence). The V end lost 1 base, the J end lost 10 bases, and 14 bases lay between the germline ends. The CDR3 sequence is CASSIVKGASEQFF. The CDR3 nucleotides are TGTGCCAGTAGTATAGTAAAAGGAGCAAGCGAGCAGTTCTTC.

This chain links TRBV6-6 with TRBJ2-7, with 7 bases lining up with TRBD1. V shed 8 bases and J 3 bases; nucleotides not matched to a gene: 4. CDR1 and CDR2 from the germline V gene are MNHNY and SVGAGI (reference sequence). This CDR3 is 12 amino acids long. The CDR3: CASGTDLYEQYF. The CDR3 nucleotides are TGTGCCAGCGGGACAGACCTCTACGAGCAGTACTTC.

The V and J genes are TRBV4-1 and TRBJ2-7; D might be TRBD2 (6 bases). Trimming took 4 bases from V and 0 from J, leaving 7 bases between them. Per germline, CDR1 MGHRA and CDR2 YSYEKL. This CDR3 contains 13 residues. The CDR3 spells CASSPGSSYEQYF. The CDR3 nucleotides read TGCGCCAGCAGCCCCGGGAGCTCCTACGAGCAGTACTTC.